These T cell receptor beta chains were read from a single sample in a study of T cells in Graves' hyperthyroidism and ophthalmopathy. TCRdb re-derived calls from the multiplex PCR reads in MiXCR, one entry per CDR3 protein. The sample lists 200,000 to 250,000 distinct CDR3 sequences; around 18% were seen once. Sequencing was carried out using blood. The receptors stem from a man between 35 and 55 years old with Graves' hyperthyroidism. Each CDR3 is given with its conserved first and last residue. Fields, in order: D gene, J gene, clone size, V gene, CDR3 protein, CDR3 DNA. A D gene is named only where the DNA matches it firmly. Expanded clones get a size class; other rows say once, few or many, or leave the size out.

- | TRBJ2-1 | few | TRBV6-5 | CASSYGRNEQFF | TGTGCCAGCAGTTACGGGAGAAATGAGCAGTTCTTC
TRBD1 | TRBJ2-7 | - | TRBV28 | CASSTPLSDRGSSYEQYF | TGTGCCAGCAGTACCCCATTAAGCGACAGGGGGAGCTCCTACGAGCAGTACTTC
- | TRBJ1-1 | - | TRBV29-1 | CSALTLNTEAFF | TGCAGCGCTCTGACACTTAACACTGAAGCTTTCTTT
- | TRBJ1-6 | few | TRBV7-9 | CASSPLHNSPLHF | TGTGCCAGCAGCCCCCTTCATAATTCACCCCTCCACTTT
- | TRBJ1-2 | many | TRBV5-1 | CASSLAGRGYTF | TGCGCCAGCAGCTTGGCAGGACGAGGCTACACCTTC
TRBD1 | TRBJ1-2 | many | TRBV7-2 | CASSSARTGGGLDGYTF | TGTGCCAGCAGCTCTGCCCGGACAGGGGGCGGTCTCGATGGCTACACCTTC
TRBD2 | TRBJ2-1 | - | TRBV7-8 | CASSLSGGGNYNEQFF | TGTGCCAGCAGCCTTTCGGGGGGGGGAAACTACAATGAGCAGTTCTTC
TRBD1 | TRBJ1-1 | many | TRBV7-2 | CASSFLQGSPFF | TGTGCCAGCAGCTTCCTACAGGGGAGTCCTTTCTTT
- | TRBJ1-6 | few | TRBV3-1 | CASSRFQGARSPLHF | TGTGCCAGCAGCCGATTTCAGGGAGCGCGTTCACCCCTCCACTTT
TRBD1 | TRBJ2-5 | many | TRBV20-1 | CSARGDRGRLETQYF | TGCAGTGCTAGGGGAGACAGGGGGCGATTGGAGACCCAGTACTTC
- | TRBJ2-5 | many | TRBV28 | CASGSRPGRLQETQYF | TGTGCCAGCGGAAGTCGACCAGGGCGGCTGCAAGAGACCCAGTACTTC
- | TRBJ2-7 | - | TRBV5-1 | CASSLELAVYEQYF | TGTGCCAGCAGCTTGGAACTAGCAGTCTACGAGCAGTACTTC
- | TRBJ1-4 | - | TRBV6-2/TRBV6-3 | CASALHSPVGQLFF | TGTGCCAGCGCGCTTCACAGCCCGGTGGGGCAACTGTTTTTT
- | TRBJ2-7 | many | TRBV6-1 | CASSPGWGSYEQYF | TGTGCCAGCAGTCCGGGGTGGGGGTCCTACGAGCAGTACTTC
- | TRBJ2-7 | once | TRBV10-3 | CAISGGGGSYEQYF | TGTGCCATCAGTGGAGGGGGGGGCTCCTACGAGCAGTACTTC
TRBD2 | TRBJ2-3 | - | TRBV7-9 | CASSEISGASGSGTDTQYF | TGTGCCAGCAGCGAAATTTCCGGGGCTAGCGGTTCTGGCACAGATACGCAGTATTTT
TRBD2 | TRBJ2-3 | many | TRBV30 | CAWSVLAGAGATDTQYF | TGTGCCTGGAGTGTACTGGCAGGAGCGGGGGCCACAGATACGCAGTATTTT
TRBD1 | TRBJ1-2 | few | TRBV30 | CAWRRDRSYGYTF | TGTGCCTGGAGAAGGGACAGGAGCTATGGCTACACCTTC
TRBD1 | TRBJ1-1 | many | TRBV28 | CASSLGLGQGGDEAFF | TGTGCCAGCAGTTTGGGGTTAGGACAGGGGGGCGATGAAGCTTTCTTT
- | TRBJ2-1 | many | TRBV5-1 | CASSLQGQGAGEQFF | TGCGCCAGCAGCTTGCAGGGCCAAGGAGCGGGTGAGCAGTTCTTC
- | TRBJ2-3 | many | TRBV7-3 | CASSSDPLTDTQYF | TGTGCCAGCAGCTCCGACCCACTCACAGATACGCAGTATTTT
TRBD1 | TRBJ1-3 | many | TRBV10-1 | CASSDGTENTIYF | TGCGCCAGCAGTGATGGGACAGAGAACACCATATATTTT
- | TRBJ2-7 | many | TRBV29-1 | CSVAAPGSTVTYEQYF | TGCAGCGTTGCAGCTCCTGGGTCCACAGTGACCTACGAGCAGTACTTC
- | TRBJ2-7 | many | TRBV2 | CASSVQREQYF | TGTGCCAGCAGTGTCCAGCGGGAGCAGTACTTC
TRBD2 | TRBJ2-1 | many | TRBV28 | CASSRGGAYNEQFF | TGTGCCAGCAGCCGCGGGGGGGCCTACAATGAGCAGTTCTTC
TRBD2 | TRBJ2-1 | many | TRBV5-1 | CASSLAGGRSYNEQFF | TGCGCCAGCAGCTTAGCGGGGGGACGCTCCTACAATGAGCAGTTCTTC
TRBD1 | TRBJ1-1 | many | TRBV10-3 | CAIRAGQGAQRSLNTEAFF | TGTGCCATCCGAGCGGGACAGGGGGCGCAACGGTCCTTGAACACTGAAGCTTTCTTT
- | TRBJ2-1 | many | TRBV11-1 | CATAGIGYNEQFF | TGTGCCACCGCGGGGATAGGCTACAATGAGCAGTTCTTC
- | TRBJ1-2 | many | TRBV12-3/TRBV12-4 | CASSRTRTDGYTF | TGTGCCAGCAGCCGAACCCGGACGGATGGCTACACCTTC
- | TRBJ1-2 | - | TRBV15 | CATSRDPDGYGYTF | TGTGCCACCAGCAGAGATCCCGACGGCTATGGCTACACCTTC
- | TRBJ1-1 | many | TRBV12-3/TRBV12-4 | CASRSTGRNTEAFF | TGTGCCAGCAGATCGACAGGCAGGAACACTGAAGCTTTCTTT
TRBD2 | TRBJ2-2 | few | TRBV5-4 | CASSPPGTRRNTGELFF | TGTGCCAGCAGCCCCCCCGGGACTAGGAGGAACACCGGGGAGCTGTTTTTT
- | TRBJ2-5 | few | TRBV10-3 | CAISENPETQYF | TGTGCCATCAGTGAAAACCCAGAGACCCAGTACTTC
- | TRBJ2-4 | many | TRBV20-1 | CSARAPGTSENIQYF | TGCAGTGCTAGAGCCCCCGGGACATCGGAAAACATTCAGTACTTC
- | TRBJ2-7 | many | TRBV20-1 | CSAREDLRPYEQYF | TGCAGTGCTAGAGAGGATCTGAGGCCCTACGAGCAGTACTTC
- | TRBJ1-3 | few | TRBV7-9 | CASSSRSLSFSGNTIYF | TGTGCCAGCAGCTCGCGGTCGCTCAGCTTTTCTGGAAACACCATATATTTT
TRBD2 | TRBJ2-2 | - | TRBV5-4 | CASSPGGRGDTGELFF | TGTGCCAGCAGCCCGGGGGGTCGGGGGGACACCGGGGAGCTGTTTTTT
TRBD1 | TRBJ1-3 | few | TRBV5-5 | CASSRTGTSGNTIYF | TGTGCCAGCAGCCGGACAGGGACTTCTGGAAACACCATATATTTT
- | TRBJ2-1 | many | TRBV20-1 | CSARHDYQLLRTYNEQFF | TGCAGTGCTAGACATGACTATCAACTCCTACGAACCTACAATGAGCAGTTCTTC
- | TRBJ2-5 | - | TRBV6-2/TRBV6-3 | CASSYPGQSGSETQYF | TGTGCCAGCAGTTACCCGGGGCAGTCCGGATCAGAGACCCAGTACTTC
- | TRBJ2-5 | - | TRBV6-1 | CASSDGGSQETQYF | TGTGCCAGCAGTGACGGCGGCAGCCAAGAGACCCAGTACTTC
TRBD1 | TRBJ1-2 | many | TRBV3-1 | CASSQGDRPLYGYTF | TGTGCCAGCAGCCAGGGGGACAGACCTCTCTATGGCTACACCTTC
- | TRBJ1-2 | many | TRBV3-1 | CASSQEAEANYGYTF | TGTGCCAGCAGCCAAGAGGCAGAAGCTAACTATGGCTACACCTTC
- | TRBJ1-5 | many | TRBV20-1 | CSAQRLRVAQPQHF | TGCAGTGCTCAGAGGCTGAGGGTGGCTCAGCCCCAGCATTTT
- | TRBJ2-7 | few | TRBV4-1 | CASSQERGEQYF | TGCGCCAGCAGCCAAGAAAGGGGCGAGCAGTACTTC
- | TRBJ2-2 | many | TRBV3-1 | CASSQKGSGELFF | TGTGCCAGCAGCCAAAAAGGGTCCGGGGAGCTGTTTTTT
- | TRBJ1-5 | many | TRBV6-1 | CASSAISNQPQHF | TGTGCCAGCAGTGCAATAAGCAATCAGCCCCAGCATTTT
- | TRBJ2-3 | many | TRBV29-1 | CSVERDSTDTQYF | TGCAGCGTTGAAAGGGACAGCACAGATACGCAGTATTTT
- | TRBJ1-5 | - | TRBV6-4 | CASSDSLGDQPQHF | TGTGCCAGCAGTGACTCGCTGGGGGATCAGCCCCAGCATTTT
TRBD1 | TRBJ2-1 | many | TRBV5-1 | CASSPAPGTGRDEQFF | TGCGCCAGCAGCCCCGCCCCCGGGACAGGGCGCGATGAGCAGTTCTTC